These 5 T cell receptor beta chains share one sample of origin, sequenced in a study of shared clonotypes between healthy human individuals. CD45RO-negative, CCR7-selected cells formed the naive CD8 fraction, which excluded terminally differentiated effector memory CD45RA+ cells. Clones were read by immunoSEQ multiplex PCR, and TCRdb kept only the in-frame ones, dropping some. The table records under 2,000,000 clones, approximately 95% of them present only once. The material sequenced was naive CD8+ T cells sorted from blood. These receptors were taken from a man younger than 35 in good health.

This chain's CDR3 is CAISEFQGADTEAFF. CDR3 sequence (DNA): TGTGCCATCAGTGAGTTTCAGGGGGCGGACACTGAAGCTTTCTTT. The chain uses TRBV10-3 and TRBJ1-1, with 8 bases matching TRBD1. With V trimmed by 1 base and J by 3 bases, 4 bases remained unmatched. The CDR3 is 15 residues long. CDR1 and CDR2 from the germline V gene are ENHRY and SYGVKD.

The rearrangement links TRBV30 to TRBJ2-3; D is unresolved. This CDR3 comprises 11 residues. The germline CDR1 and CDR2 sequences are GTSNPN and SVGIG (reference sequence). Trimming shortened V by 0 bases and J by 5 bases, and 3 bases separated the two germline ends. The CDR3 sequence: CAWSVQDTQYF. As DNA, the CDR3 is TGTGCCTGGAGTGTACAAGATACGCAGTATTTT.

In regard to this clone: The sample holds other DNA sequences that translate to the same CDR3. This chain connects TRBV5-1 to TRBJ1-1; TRBD1 is a possible D gene (5 bases). The CDR3 length is 14 residues. V lost 4 bases, J lost 0 bases, and 10 bases lay in between. Germline V lookup: CDR1 SGHRS, CDR2 YFSETQ. CDR3 residues: CASSLRQMNTEAFF. In DNA form, the CDR3 reads TGCGCCAGCAGCCTAAGACAGATGAACACTGAAGCTTTCTTT.

The J gene is TRBJ2-5, the V gene TRBV30; D gene unclear. Between the trimmed V and J ends, which lost 5 bases and 7 bases, there was a span of 11 bases. The CDR3 has 11 amino acids. CDR1 and CDR2 from the germline V gene are GTSNPN and SVGIG (reference sequence). Here the CDR3 reads CAWGWEGTQYF. CDR3 DNA: TGTGCCTGGGGGTGGGAAGGGACCCAGTACTTC.

The chain recombines TRBV5-1 with TRBJ2-2, with D perhaps matching TRBD2 (6 bases). Trimming removed 3 bases from V and 6 bases from J, with 12 bases in between. The CDR3 spans 14 residues. The V gene's germline CDR1 is SGHRS and CDR2 YFSETQ. The CDR3 reads CASSSDSGPGELFF. Written as DNA, the CDR3 is TGCGCCAGCAGCTCGGATAGCGGCCCCGGGGAGCTGTTTTTT.